These 28 T cell receptor beta chains came from one sample sequenced in a study of post-analysis software for immune sequencing data. Whole-study findings and limits: In patients, about 5 TRBV segments were more frequent than in controls, with TRBV5-6, TRBV5-1 and TRBV20-1 among them.

Unique molecular identifiers were carried by the TCR beta cDNA libraries. TCRdb called the PCR reads again in MiXCR, with one record for every CDR3 protein. The sample includes hundreds of thousands of distinct CDR3 sequences, approximately 60% of them seen just once. For these receptors, no antigen is known. Source material: blood. All receptors derive from a girl aged 2 to 9 with multiple sclerosis.

This clonotype was detected a few times. The chain carries TRBV9 and TRBJ1-2; D is possibly TRBD1 (5 bases). Trimming pared 0 bases from V and 4 bases from J, leaving 10 bases between. The CDR3 has 14 residues. CDR1 SGDLS and CDR2 YYNGEE come from the germline V gene. The CDR3 DNA is TGTGCCAGCAGCGTAGTCAACACAGGCTATGGCTACACCTTC. Protein product: CASSVVNTGYGYTF.

V is TRBV20-1 and J is TRBJ2-7; either TRBD1 or TRBD2 may fit D (5 bases each). The ends were cut back, 1 base at V and 6 bases at J, with 7 bases in the middle. Germline values: CDR1 DFQATT, CDR2 SNEGSKA (reference sequence). The CDR3 sequence is 11 residues long. CDR3 in amino acids: CSARGGFEQYF. CDR3 DNA sequence: TGCAGTGCTAGAGGGGGGTTCGAGCAGTACTTC.

The rearrangement joins TRBV7-3 to TRBJ2-7; D not resolved. The CDR3 runs 16 residues. CDR1 and CDR2 from the germline V gene are SGHTA and FQGTGA. V shed 1 base and J shed 2 bases, with 15 bases lying between them. The DNA for the CDR3 is TGTGCCAGCAGCTTAATGGGTGGGCAGCTCACCTACGAGCAGTACTTC. It is translated as CASSLMGGQLTYEQYF.

The chain recombines TRBV29-1 with TRBJ2-1, with a weak D call TRBD2 (6 bases). CDR3 size: 14 residues. Trimming stripped 4 bases from V and 7 bases from J, with 17 bases between. Looked up from germline, CDR1 is SQVTM and CDR2 is ANQGSEA. This CDR3 reads CSVVGTSGDNEQFF. The CDR3 nucleotides read TGCAGCGTTGTCGGCACTTCGGGGGATAATGAGCAGTTCTTC.

This clonotype was observed once. The chain joins TRBV6-1 to TRBJ2-7; TRBD2 is a possible D gene (6 bases). V lost 2 bases and J 9 bases, leaving 14 bases between the germline ends. Germline CDR1 reads MNHNS; CDR2 reads SASEGT. CDR3 length equals 13 residues. The CDR3 is CASSEKMAGRQYF. The CDR3 nucleotides read TGTGCCAGCAGTGAAAAAATGGCGGGACGGCAGTACTTC.

This clonotype was seen a handful of times. This chain connects TRBV6-5 to TRBJ1-2, with a possible D match to TRBD1 (6 bases). The V end was cut by 4 bases, the J end by 5 bases, with 11 bases between. The CDR3 spans 13 residues. The germline V gene encodes CDR1 MNHEY and CDR2 SVGAGI. The CDR3 DNA sequence: TGTGCCAGCAGTTCAGGGGCCTGGTATGGCTACACCTTC. This translates into CASSSGAWYGYTF.

The J gene is TRBJ1-1, the V gene TRBV4-3; 8 nucleotides align to TRBD1. This CDR3 is 16 amino acids long. The V and J ends lost 3 bases and 5 bases, in that order; junction bases with no gene match: 11. Per the germline V gene, CDR1 is LGHNA and CDR2 is YSLEER. The CDR3 spells CASSQALDRVGTEAFF. The CDR3 nucleotides are TGCGCCAGCAGCCAGGCCCTGGACAGGGTTGGAACTGAAGCTTTCTTT.

This clonotype was observed once. The chain links TRBV12-3 or TRBV12-4 to TRBJ2-7; maybe TRBD2 (6 bases). V lost 6 bases, J lost 2 bases, and 20 bases lay in between. There are 16 residues in the CDR3. This CDR3 reads CASRPLGAGSAYEQYF. The CDR3 nucleotides are TGTGCCAGCAGACCCCTAGGGGCGGGGAGCGCCTACGAGCAGTACTTC.

This rearrangement joins TRBV20-1 to TRBJ2-1; 14 bases line up with TRBD2. In germline, CDR1 is DFQATT, CDR2 SNEGSKA (reference sequence). The CDR3 has 18 residues. The V and J ends lost 5 bases and 6 bases, in that order; junction bases with no gene match: 15. CDR3 protein: CSAARRLTGTSGSNEQFF. For the CDR3, the DNA is TGCAGTGCTGCACGGCGACTGACCGGGACTAGCGGGAGCAATGAGCAGTTCTTC.

This clonotype was found a few times. The rearrangement uses TRBV7-2 and TRBJ1-5, with D perhaps matching TRBD1 (6 bases). The CDR3 length is 18 residues. Trimming took 8 bases from V and 7 from J, leaving 30 bases between them. CDR1 SGHTA and CDR2 FQGNSA come from the germline V gene. The CDR3 region is CASPLPSGVDRQGQPQHF. The CDR3 DNA reads TGTGCCAGCCCATTACCCTCTGGGGTCGACCGTCAGGGGCAGCCCCAGCATTTT. Using reference TRBV7-2 and TRBJ1-5 for the parts outside the CDR3, the full variable domain is GAGVSQSPSNKVTEKGKDVELRCDPISGHTALYWYRQSLGQGLEFLIYFQGNSAPDKSGLPSDRFSAERTGGSVSTLTIQRTQQEDSAVYLCASPLPSGVDRQGQPQHFGDGTRLSIL.

The V gene is TRBV7-6, the J gene TRBJ1-2; D might be TRBD1 (5 bases). Germline CDR1 and CDR2: SGHVS and FNYEAQ. Trimming removed 5 bases at V and 5 bases at J, with 12 bases between. CDR3 length equals 13 residues. CDR3 loop: CASSPDRRYGYTF. The CDR3 bases are TGTGCCAGCAGCCCAGACAGAAGATATGGCTACACCTTC.

This chain connects TRBV9 to TRBJ2-7; D unclear. This CDR3 is built from 14 residues. With 0 bases removed from V and 0 bases from J, the gap between germline ends came to 7 bases. Per the germline V gene, CDR1 is SGDLS and CDR2 is YYNGEE. The CDR3 region is CASSVEGFSYEQYF. CDR3 DNA: TGTGCCAGCAGCGTAGAGGGTTTCTCCTACGAGCAGTACTTC. Together with reference TRBV9 and TRBJ2-7, the CDR3 gives the full variable domain: DSGVTQTPKHLITATGQRVTLRCSPRSGDLSVYWYQQSLDQGLQFLIQYYNGEERAKGNILERFSAQQFPDLHSELNLSSLELGDSALYFCASSVEGFSYEQYFGPGTRLTVT.

This clonotype appeared a few times. The chain recombines TRBV5-1 with TRBJ1-4; D is unresolved. The CDR3 runs 15 residues. V was cut by 4 bases and J by 3 bases, with 13 bases left in between. Germline CDR1 reads SGHRS; CDR2 reads YFSETQ. This chain's CDR3 is CASSTMDGPNEKLFF. CDR3 DNA: TGCGCCAGCAGCACGATGGACGGGCCTAATGAAAAACTGTTTTTT. Full variable domain (rest looked up from reference TRBV5-1 and TRBJ1-4): KAGVTQTPRYLIKTRGQQVTLSCSPISGHRSVSWYQQTPGQGLQFLFEYFSETQRNKGNFPGRFSGRQFSNSRSEMNVSTLELGDSALYLCASSTMDGPNEKLFFGSGTQLSVL.

For the CDR3, the DNA is TGTGCCAGCAGTCGGGGCCGCTATCCCACAGATACGCAGTATTTT. As protein: CASSRGRYPTDTQYF. The chain uses TRBV14 and TRBJ2-3, with D perhaps matching TRBD1 or TRBD2 (5 bases each). The CDR3 length is 15 residues. CDR1 is SGHDN and CDR2 is FVKESK in the germline V gene. V gave up 6 bases and J gave up 2 bases, with 15 bases separating them. The full variable domain, rest sourced from reference TRBV14 and TRBJ2-3, is EAGVTQFPSHSVIEKGQTVTLRCDPISGHDNLYWYRRVMGKEIKFLLHFVKESKQDESGMPNNRFLAERTGGTYSTLKVQPAELEDSGVYFCASSRGRYPTDTQYFGPGTRLTVL.

The chain joins TRBV12-3 or TRBV12-4 to TRBJ2-3; possibly TRBD1 or TRBD2 for D (5 bases each). The V gene lost 5 bases and the J gene lost 6 bases, with 24 bases spanning the gap. The CDR3 is 17 amino acids. The CDR3 protein is CASSRPGPAAGTDTQYF. The DNA of the CDR3 is TGTGCCAGCAGTCGTCCGGGACCAGCGGCGGGTACCGATACGCAGTATTTT.

The gene calls are TRBV29-1 and TRBJ2-5; tentative D call: TRBD2 (6 bases). Germline CDR1 reads SQVTM; CDR2 reads ANQGSEA. The CDR3 runs 11 residues. The V gene lost 2 bases and the J gene lost 11 bases, with 12 bases spanning the gap. This chain's CDR3 is CSVESPGRQYF. The CDR3, as DNA: TGCAGCGTTGAATCCCCCGGGAGACAGTACTTC.

The J gene is TRBJ2-7, the V gene TRBV10-2, with TRBD2 matching 9 bases. Trimming took 3 bases from V and 0 from J; bases not matched to a gene: 6. CDR3 size: 16 residues. From germline, CDR1 is WSHSY and CDR2 SAAADI. In DNA, the CDR3 is TGCGCCAGCAGTGACCACACGACTAGCGGCTCCTACGAGCAGTACTTC. Encoded protein: CASSDHTTSGSYEQYF.

The chain uses TRBV5-1 and TRBJ2-1; 10 bases fit TRBD2. The CDR3 is 17 amino acids. Germline CDR1 and CDR2: SGHRS and YFSETQ. The J segment lost 5 bases and the V segment lost 3 bases, leaving 11 bases of the junction unmatched. The CDR3: CASSWGSSGGINNEQFF. The CDR3, as DNA: TGCGCCAGCAGCTGGGGGAGTAGCGGGGGGATAAACAATGAGCAGTTCTTC.

The chain has TRBV5-6 and TRBJ1-1, with D perhaps matching TRBD1 (6 bases). CDR1 and CDR2 from the germline V gene are SGHDT and YYEEEE. This CDR3 contains 15 residues. Trimming removed 4 bases from V and 5 bases from J, with 18 bases in between. Here the CDR3 DNA reads TGTGCCAGCAGCGAGACACAGGGCCTAGGGACTGAAGCTTTCTTT. The encoded protein is CASSETQGLGTEAFF.

The chain uses TRBV20-1 and TRBJ2-5; the match to TRBD2 covers 10 bases. The CDR3 is 17 amino acids. V lost 0 bases to trimming and J lost 5 bases; unmatched junction nucleotides: 12. Germline CDR1 DFQATT, CDR2 SNEGSKA (reference sequence). The CDR3 nucleotides read TGCAGTGCTAGAGATCGGAAGCGGGGGGGCGTTAAGGAGACCCAGTACTTC. It codes for CSARDRKRGGVKETQYF.

The gene calls are TRBV19 and TRBJ1-1; D might be TRBD1 (6 bases). V was cut by 4 bases and J by 1 base, with 13 bases left in between. The CDR3 consists of 15 residues. Per the germline V gene, CDR1 is LNHDA and CDR2 is SQIVND (reference sequence). CDR3 in amino acids: CASSKRGSANTEAFF. Here the CDR3 DNA reads TGTGCCAGTAGTAAGAGGGGGTCGGCGAACACTGAAGCTTTCTTT.

The rearrangement links TRBV20-1 to TRBJ1-2; TRBD1 is a possible D gene (6 bases). Germline V gene sequence: CDR1 DFQATT, CDR2 SNEGSKA (reference sequence). The CDR3 covers 11 residues. Between the trimmed V and J ends, which lost 8 bases and 4 bases, there was a span of 11 bases. The CDR3 protein is CSSSGAYGYTF. Written as DNA, the CDR3 is TGCAGTTCATCGGGGGCCTATGGCTACACCTTC.

Only a few counts were recorded for this clonotype. This sequence joins TRBV6-5 and TRBJ2-3, with D tentatively TRBD1 (6 bases). The germline V gene has CDR1 MNHEY and CDR2 SVGAGI. V was cut by 2 bases and J by 0 bases, with 12 bases left in between. The CDR3 totals 16 residues. In DNA form, the CDR3 reads TGTGCCAGCAGTTACAGGGGGAACCCTAGCACAGATACGCAGTATTTT. This translates into CASSYRGNPSTDTQYF.

The chain recombines TRBV20-1 with TRBJ1-1, with D unresolved. The CDR3 has 15 residues. CDR1 and CDR2 (germline): DFQATT, SNEGSKA (reference sequence). V lost 1 base and J lost 5, with 17 bases in between. The DNA of the CDR3 is TGCAGTGCTAGAGCAGGATTAATATCGAAGACTGAAGCTTTCTTT. Amino acid sequence: CSARAGLISKTEAFF.

The table lists this clonotype with a few counts. The chain uses TRBV29-1 and TRBJ2-1, with D possibly matching TRBD2 (5 bases). The CDR3 is 12 amino acids. The V end was cut by 1 base, the J end by 14 bases, with 15 bases between. Germline V gene lookup returns CDR1 SQVTM and CDR2 ANQGSEA. CDR3 sequence reads: CSVEAVGFGEFF. As DNA, the CDR3 is TGCAGCGTTGAAGCAGTCGGCTTCGGGGAGTTCTTC.

This chain's CDR3 is CASSLSGRDSNEQFF. Here the CDR3 DNA reads TGCGCCAGCAGCTTGAGCGGGAGGGATAGCAATGAGCAGTTCTTC. This sequence joins TRBV5-1 and TRBJ2-1, with 10 positions matching TRBD2. This CDR3 region has 15 residues. The germline CDR1 and CDR2 sequences are SGHRS and YFSETQ. V lost 1 base to trimming and J lost 6 bases; unmatched junction nucleotides: 4. The variable domain in full, completed from reference TRBV5-1 and TRBJ2-1, reads KAGVTQTPRYLIKTRGQQVTLSCSPISGHRSVSWYQQTPGQGLQFLFEYFSETQRNKGNFPGRFSGRQFSNSRSEMNVSTLELGDSALYLCASSLSGRDSNEQFFGPGTRLTVL.

This rearrangement joins TRBV5-1 to TRBJ2-3; 7 bases are shared with TRBD1. Per germline, CDR1 SGHRS and CDR2 YFSETQ. V trimming: 6 bases; J trimming: 2 bases; junction bases outside the gene matches: 6. This CDR3 has 14 residues. CDR3 bases: TGCGCCAGCACCACGACAGGGAACACAGATACGCAGTATTTT. The encoded protein is CASTTTGNTDTQYF. Variable domain in full (rest from reference TRBV5-1 and TRBJ2-3): KAGVTQTPRYLIKTRGQQVTLSCSPISGHRSVSWYQQTPGQGLQFLFEYFSETQRNKGNFPGRFSGRQFSNSRSEMNVSTLELGDSALYLCASTTTGNTDTQYFGPGTRLTVL.

J is TRBJ2-2 and V is TRBV29-1; no firm D call. Germline CDR1 reads SQVTM; CDR2 reads ANQGSEA. The CDR3 covers 16 residues. V was cut by 7 bases and J by 0 bases, with 18 bases left in between. The CDR3: CSANRIGRSNTGELFF. Here the CDR3 DNA reads TGCAGCGCCAACCGTATTGGGCGGTCGAACACCGGGGAGCTGTTTTTT.